The entry below describes one T cell receptor (beta chain). Per the germline V gene, CDR1 is SGHDT and CDR2 is YYEEEE. V was cut by 1 base and J by 3 bases, with 8 bases left in between. There are 15 residues in the CDR3. Primers included in the PCR were 60 Vbeta and 13 Jbeta primers. Measured with immunoSEQ multiplex PCR; TCRdb has only the in-frame clones, and not every one. Seen here are around 200,000 clones, about four fifths observed once, and the top ten hold 2.3%. This sample was taken from a study of cytomegalovirus exposure and HLA in healthy donors. The chain links TRBV5-6 to TRBJ2-6; D perhaps matches TRBD2 (6 bases). Sequencing input: PBMCs. The receptor was isolated from a woman aged 45-59 years in good health and CMV-seronegative. CDR3 amino acids: CASSLKGGGANVLTF. The CDR3 DNA reads TGTGCCAGCAGCTTGAAGGGAGGTGGGGCCAACGTCCTGACTTTC.